This T cell receptor (beta chain) appears in the sequencing data of a study of cytomegalovirus exposure and HLA in healthy donors. The count of this clone is one. Its cognate antigen is unknown. The CDR3 is made up of 16 amino acids. CDR1 SGHDT and CDR2 YYEEEE come from the germline V gene. 13 Jbeta primers and 60 Vbeta primers were used for the PCR. Original processing notes: A follow-up analysis tallied about 80 million unique TCR beta chains, roughly 9.9 million shared. Some clones are missing from TCRdb's copy, which holds only in-frame ones; the method was immunoSEQ multiplex PCR. V and J calls and clone size are copied from that table; D and trimming were computed from the DNA. The repertoire includes 200,000 or so clones, 70% to 80% of them detected once, and around 4% sits in the top ten. Findings and caveats of the study: Clonal expansion was found to be greater in HLA-associated TCR beta chains than in equally common others in a later analysis. Later analysis associated a missense DCLRE1C variant with TCR beta V- and J-gene trimming.

The receptor comes from a male donor in good health and CMV-seronegative. The V and J genes are TRBV5-6 and TRBJ2-5; 8 bases map to TRBD2. The J call may be wrong; the DNA end is better matched by TRBJ2-7. The source material was PBMCs. CDR3 sequence: CASSLASTGGLYEQYF. The CDR3 nucleotides are TGTGCCAGCAGCTTGGCGAGTACGGGAGGGCTTTACGAGCAGTACTTC.